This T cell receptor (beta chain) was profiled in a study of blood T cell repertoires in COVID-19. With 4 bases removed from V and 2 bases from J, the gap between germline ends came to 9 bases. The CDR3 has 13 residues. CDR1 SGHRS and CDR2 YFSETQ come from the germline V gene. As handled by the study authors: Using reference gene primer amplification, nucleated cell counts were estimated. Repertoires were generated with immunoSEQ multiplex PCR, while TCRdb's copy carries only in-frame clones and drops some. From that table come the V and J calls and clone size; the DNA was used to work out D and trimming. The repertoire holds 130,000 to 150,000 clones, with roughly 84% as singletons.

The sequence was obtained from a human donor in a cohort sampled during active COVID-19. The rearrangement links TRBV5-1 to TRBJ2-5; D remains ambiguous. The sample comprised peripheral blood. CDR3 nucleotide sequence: TGCGCCAGCAGCCTAACCCCACAAGAGACCCAGTACTTC. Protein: CASSLTPQETQYF. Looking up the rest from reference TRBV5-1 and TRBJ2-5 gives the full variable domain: KAGVTQTPRYLIKTRGQQVTLSCSPISGHRSVSWYQQTPGQGLQFLFEYFSETQRNKGNFPGRFSGRQFSNSRSEMNVSTLELGDSALYLCASSLTPQETQYFGPGTRLLVL.